This T cell receptor (beta chain) was identified in a study of T cell responses to AZD1222 COVID-19 vaccine. Germline lookup yields CDR1 SGHTA and CDR2 FQGNSA. V gave up 5 bases and J gave up 8 bases, with 9 bases separating them. The CDR3 contains 11 residues. General observations from the study: It was only five to seven AZD1222 recipients who were seropositive at baseline. Spike-specific TCR breadth and depth both grew after two AZD1222 doses. Donors, mostly white British, included more females; clonal diversity was possibly underestimated. Vaccine-associated CD4 TCRs ranged over spike, dominating at 160-218 and 743-854.

Turning to this clone: What it binds is not known.

Produced via immunoSEQ multiplex PCR; TCRdb's table is partial and in-frame only. The repertoire holds approximately 100,000 clones, with roughly 91% as singletons. This material consisted of peripheral blood, taken on day 0 of AZD1222 vaccination. The chain has TRBV7-2 and TRBJ2-5; D gene unclear. This receptor was identified in an adult in good health. The CDR3 DNA is TGTGCCAGCAGCACATATGGAACCCAGTACTTC. Its protein product is CASSTYGTQYF.